A single sample gave rise to the 9 T cell receptor beta chains below, sequenced in a study of spatial heterogeneity in lung cancer. Time point specified: sample taken at primary tumor resection. Study-wide findings and caveats: Within tumors, counts of expanded alpha and beta TCRs tracked tumor mutation counts.

These receptors lack a known antigen. One entry per CDR3 protein, called by TCRdb with MiXCR from the 5' RACE reads. In the table there are 5,500 to 8,500 distinct CDR3 sequences, about 11% of which are singletons. This specimen was lung tumor tissue, taken at surgery. The receptors derive from a female donor with early-stage non-small cell lung cancer.

In this sample, this clonotype is medium-sized. The chain combines TRBV7-9 with TRBJ2-4; D gene unclear. This CDR3 comprises 12 residues. V was pared by 3 bases and J by 14 bases, with 14 bases between. Germline CDR1 SEHNR, CDR2 FQNEAQ (reference sequence). The CDR3 nucleotides read TGTGCCAGCAGCTTGGGCAGCCTCATGAAGTACTTC. It yields the protein CASSLGSLMKYF.

This clonotype was counted ten times or more. The rearrangement links TRBV28 to TRBJ1-4, with 7 bases lining up with TRBD1. The CDR3 has 14 amino acids. The V gene's germline CDR1 is MDHEN and CDR2 SYDVKM. V lost 3 bases and J lost 7; bases outside the gene matches: 5. CDR3 residues: CASSLWTGSEKLFF. CDR3 DNA sequence: TGTGCCAGCAGTTTGTGGACAGGCAGTGAAAAACTGTTTTTT.

The V and J genes are TRBV11-3 and TRBJ2-5; 8 positions agree with TRBD1. Per germline, CDR1 SGHNT and CDR2 YENEEA. V shed 0 bases, J shed 4 bases, and the junction held 7 bases outside the gene matches. There are 16 residues in the CDR3. CDR3: CASSLDGQGEGETQYF. The DNA for the CDR3 is TGTGCCAGCAGCTTAGACGGACAGGGTGAGGGAGAGACCCAGTACTTC.

Worth noting for this clonotype: A much larger clone lies one base from this, so it may be a read error. CDR3 protein: CASSYDRGTGNTIYF. The CDR3 nucleotides are TGTGCCAGCAGTTACGACAGGGGGACTGGAAACACCATATATTTT. The chain uses TRBV6-6 and TRBJ1-3; 9 nucleotides agree with TRBD1. CDR3 size: 15 residues. CDR1 MNHNY and CDR2 SVGAGI come from the germline V gene (reference sequence). The V gene end was trimmed by 2 bases and the J gene end by 2 bases; junction bases not matched to a gene: 1.

This clonotype was observed a handful of times. The chain has TRBV19 and TRBJ1-5; TRBD1 might be the D (5 bases). The V gene lost 5 bases and the J gene lost 6 bases, with 11 bases spanning the gap. The CDR3 has 13 amino acids. The V gene's germline CDR1 is LNHDA and CDR2 SQIVND (reference sequence). The CDR3 is CASSRGPPQPQHF. DNA for the CDR3: TGTGCCAGTAGTCGGGGCCCCCCTCAGCCCCAGCATTTT.

This chain uses TRBV5-5 with TRBJ1-5, with D perhaps TRBD1 (6 bases). This CDR3 contains 15 residues. Germline CDR1 SGHKS, CDR2 YYEKEE (reference sequence). Trimming took off 1 base at V and 3 bases at J, with 11 bases between the two ends. DNA for the CDR3: TGTGCCAGCAGCTTGACAGGGCTGTCCAATCAGCCCCAGCATTTT. Translated: CASSLTGLSNQPQHF.

This clonotype was seen more than once but under ten times. J is TRBJ1-1 and V is TRBV7-9; 8 bases line up with TRBD1. CDR3 length: 14 residues. V dropped 8 bases and J dropped 5; count of bases not matched to a gene: 10. The germline V gene has CDR1 SEHNR and CDR2 FQNEAQ (reference sequence). CDR3 sequence (DNA): TGTGCCAGCGGGCAGGGGGCGCGGGGTACTGAAGCTTTCTTT. This codes for CASGQGARGTEAFF.

CDR3 DNA: TGCGCCAGCAGCTTGAGTGTGGAAGGCGAGCAGTACTTC. This translates into CASSLSVEGEQYF. This chain connects TRBV5-1 to TRBJ2-7, with D unresolved. Trimming stripped 1 base from V and 6 bases from J, with 11 bases between. From germline, CDR1 is SGHRS and CDR2 YFSETQ. CDR3 length: 13 amino acids.

The table lists this clonotype with many counts. The V and J genes are TRBV5-4 and TRBJ1-1; 12 bases line up with TRBD1. With 3 bases clipped from V and 0 bases from J, the junction kept 3 bases outside the gene matches. This CDR3 is built from 16 residues. The germline V gene encodes CDR1 SGHNT and CDR2 YYREEE (reference sequence). The CDR3 region is CASSSGTGGMNTEAFF. The CDR3 nucleotides read TGTGCCAGCAGCTCCGGGACAGGGGGCATGAACACTGAAGCTTTCTTT.